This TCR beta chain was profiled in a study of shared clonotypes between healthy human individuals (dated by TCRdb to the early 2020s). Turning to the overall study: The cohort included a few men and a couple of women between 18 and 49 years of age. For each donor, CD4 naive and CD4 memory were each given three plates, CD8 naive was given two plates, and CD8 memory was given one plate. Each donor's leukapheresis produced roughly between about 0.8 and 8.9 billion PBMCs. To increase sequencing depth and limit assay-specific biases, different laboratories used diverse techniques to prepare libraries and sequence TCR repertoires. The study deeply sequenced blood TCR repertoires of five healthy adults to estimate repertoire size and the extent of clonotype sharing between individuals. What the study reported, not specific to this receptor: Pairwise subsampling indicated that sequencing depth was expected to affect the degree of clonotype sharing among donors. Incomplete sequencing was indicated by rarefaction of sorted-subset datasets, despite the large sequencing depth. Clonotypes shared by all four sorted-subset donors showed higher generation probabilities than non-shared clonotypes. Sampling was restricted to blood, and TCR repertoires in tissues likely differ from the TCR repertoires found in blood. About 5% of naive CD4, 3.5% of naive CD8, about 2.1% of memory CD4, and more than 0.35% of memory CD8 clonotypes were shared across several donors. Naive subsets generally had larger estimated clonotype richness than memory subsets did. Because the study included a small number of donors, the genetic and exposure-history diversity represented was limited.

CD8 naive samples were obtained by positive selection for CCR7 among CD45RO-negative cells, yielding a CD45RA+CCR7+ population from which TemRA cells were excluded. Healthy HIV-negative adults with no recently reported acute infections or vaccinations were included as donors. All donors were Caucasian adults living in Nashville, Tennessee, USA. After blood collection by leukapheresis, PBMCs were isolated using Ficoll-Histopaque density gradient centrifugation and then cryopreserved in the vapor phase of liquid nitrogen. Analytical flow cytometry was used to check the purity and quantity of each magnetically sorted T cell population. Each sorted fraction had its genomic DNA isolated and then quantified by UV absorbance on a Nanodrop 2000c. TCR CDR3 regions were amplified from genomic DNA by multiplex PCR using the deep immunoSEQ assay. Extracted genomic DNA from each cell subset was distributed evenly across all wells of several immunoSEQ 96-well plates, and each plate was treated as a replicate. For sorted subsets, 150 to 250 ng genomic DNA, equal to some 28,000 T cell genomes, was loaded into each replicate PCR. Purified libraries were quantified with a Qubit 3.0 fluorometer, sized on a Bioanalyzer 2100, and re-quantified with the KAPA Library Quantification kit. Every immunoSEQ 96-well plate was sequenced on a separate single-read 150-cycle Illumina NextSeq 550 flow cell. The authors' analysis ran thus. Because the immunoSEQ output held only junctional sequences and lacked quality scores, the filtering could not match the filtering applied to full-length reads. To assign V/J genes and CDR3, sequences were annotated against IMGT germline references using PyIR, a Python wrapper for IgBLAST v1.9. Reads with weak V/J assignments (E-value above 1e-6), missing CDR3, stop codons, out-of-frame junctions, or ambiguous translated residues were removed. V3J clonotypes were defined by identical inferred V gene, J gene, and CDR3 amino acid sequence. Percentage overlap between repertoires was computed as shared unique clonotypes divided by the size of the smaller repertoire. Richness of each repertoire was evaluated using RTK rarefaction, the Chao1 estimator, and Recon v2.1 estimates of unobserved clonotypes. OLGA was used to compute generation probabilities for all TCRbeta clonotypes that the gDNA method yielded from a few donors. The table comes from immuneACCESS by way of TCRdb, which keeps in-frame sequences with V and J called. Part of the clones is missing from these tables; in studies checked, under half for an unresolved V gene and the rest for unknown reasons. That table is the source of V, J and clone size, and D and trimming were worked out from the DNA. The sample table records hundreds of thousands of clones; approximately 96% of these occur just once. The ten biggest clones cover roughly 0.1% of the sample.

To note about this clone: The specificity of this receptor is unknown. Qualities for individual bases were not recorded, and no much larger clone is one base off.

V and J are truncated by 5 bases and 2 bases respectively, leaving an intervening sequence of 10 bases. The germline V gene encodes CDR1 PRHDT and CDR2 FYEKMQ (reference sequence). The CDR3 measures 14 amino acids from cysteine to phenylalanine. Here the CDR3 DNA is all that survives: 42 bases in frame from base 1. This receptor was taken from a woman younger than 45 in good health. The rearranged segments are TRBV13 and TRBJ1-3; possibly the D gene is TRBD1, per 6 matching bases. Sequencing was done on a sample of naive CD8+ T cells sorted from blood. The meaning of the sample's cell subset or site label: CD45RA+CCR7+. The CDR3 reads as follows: CASSTGGPGNTIYF. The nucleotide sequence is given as TGTGCCAGCAGCACCGGGGGCCCTGGAAACACCATATATTTT.